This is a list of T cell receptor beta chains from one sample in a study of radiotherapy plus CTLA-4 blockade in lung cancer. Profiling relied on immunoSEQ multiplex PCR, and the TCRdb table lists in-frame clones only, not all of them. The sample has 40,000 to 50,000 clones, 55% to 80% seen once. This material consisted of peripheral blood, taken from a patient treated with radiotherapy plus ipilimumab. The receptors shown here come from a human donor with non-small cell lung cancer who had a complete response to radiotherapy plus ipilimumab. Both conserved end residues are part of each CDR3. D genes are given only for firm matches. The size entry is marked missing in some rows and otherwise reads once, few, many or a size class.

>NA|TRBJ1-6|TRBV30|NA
CACRWGTGSYNSPLHF
TGTGCCTGCCGCTGGGGGACTGGCTCCTATAATTCACCCCTCCACTTT
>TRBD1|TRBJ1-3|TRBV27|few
CASSPPYRGLWDTIYF
TGTGCCAGCAGTCCACCCTACAGGGGACTTTGGGACACCATATATTTT
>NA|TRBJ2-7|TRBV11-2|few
CASSLDWGSGEQYF
TGTGCCAGCAGCTTAGACTGGGGGAGCGGGGAGCAGTACTTC
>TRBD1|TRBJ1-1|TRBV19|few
CASSKGGTQGRAFF
TGTGCCAGTAGTAAGGGCGGGACACAGGGGAGAGCTTTCTTT
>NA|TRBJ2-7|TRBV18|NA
CASSPLTGEAEQYF
TGTGCCAGCTCACCACTAACAGGAGAAGCCGAGCAGTACTTC
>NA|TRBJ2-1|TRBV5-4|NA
CASSLVLAKGNEQFF
TGTGCCAGCAGCTTGGTCCTAGCGAAAGGCAATGAGCAGTTCTTC
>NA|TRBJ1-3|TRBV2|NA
CASKEDLGNTIYF
TGTGCCAGCAAGGAGGACCTGGGAAACACCATATATTTT
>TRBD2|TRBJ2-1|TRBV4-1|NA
CASSPGLAGLGNEQFF
TGCGCCAGCAGCCCGGGACTAGCGGGACTAGGCAATGAGCAGTTCTTC
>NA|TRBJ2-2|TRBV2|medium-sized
CASRPDMMNTGELFF
TGTGCCAGCAGGCCGGACATGATGAACACCGGGGAGCTGTTTTTT
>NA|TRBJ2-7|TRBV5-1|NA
CASSLRGYEQYF
TGCGCCAGCAGCTTGAGAGGTTACGAGCAGTACTTC
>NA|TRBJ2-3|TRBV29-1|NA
CSVQPGRGALGTDTQYF
TGCAGCGTTCAACCGGGACGCGGGGCGTTGGGCACAGATACGCAGTATTTT
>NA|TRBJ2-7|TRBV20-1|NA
CSASIYEQYF
TGCAGTGCTAGTATATACGAGCAGTACTTC
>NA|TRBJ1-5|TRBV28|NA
CASSPASGGNQPQHF
TGTGCCAGCAGCCCAGCTTCGGGAGGCAATCAGCCCCAGCATTTT
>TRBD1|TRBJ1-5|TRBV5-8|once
CASSLGQGVLGNQPQHF
TGTGCCAGCAGCTTAGGACAGGGGGTTTTGGGCAATCAGCCCCAGCATTTT
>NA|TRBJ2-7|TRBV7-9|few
CASSPVLPPYEQYF
TGTGCCAGCAGCCCAGTATTACCCCCCTACGAGCAGTACTTC
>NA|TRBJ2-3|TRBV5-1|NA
CASSLAQGGYSDTQYF
TGCGCCAGCAGCTTGGCTCAGGGGGGTTACTCAGATACGCAGTATTTT